Detailed here is one T cell receptor (beta chain). Its cognate antigen is unknown. Clones were read by immunoSEQ multiplex PCR, and TCRdb kept only the in-frame ones, dropping some. The sample has fewer than 90,000 clones, roughly 96% seen once. This sample was included in a study of human thymus T cells. Findings of the study overall: Thymic repertoires from unrelated individuals overlapped highly, related research reported. An apparent bias in V and J gene usage was seen in thymic and blood repertoires.

The CDR3 runs to 14 residues. Germline CDR1 reads SEHNR; CDR2 reads FQNEAQ (reference sequence). The V end lost 5 bases, the J end lost 13 bases, and 23 bases lay between the germline ends. Resections that were taken during corrective heart surgery supplied the thymus tissue. Each of the donors was a healthy Finnish infant who was undergoing open corrective cardiac surgery for congenital heart defects. The material sequenced was thymus tissue. The receptor was isolated from a boy younger than two with a congenital heart defect but otherwise immunologically healthy. The J gene is TRBJ1-2, the V gene TRBV7-9; possibly TRBD1 for D (6 bases). DNA for the CDR3: TGTGCCAGCAGCCCAGGACAGCCAATACCCGGAGGCACCTTC. Its translation: CASSPGQPIPGGTF.